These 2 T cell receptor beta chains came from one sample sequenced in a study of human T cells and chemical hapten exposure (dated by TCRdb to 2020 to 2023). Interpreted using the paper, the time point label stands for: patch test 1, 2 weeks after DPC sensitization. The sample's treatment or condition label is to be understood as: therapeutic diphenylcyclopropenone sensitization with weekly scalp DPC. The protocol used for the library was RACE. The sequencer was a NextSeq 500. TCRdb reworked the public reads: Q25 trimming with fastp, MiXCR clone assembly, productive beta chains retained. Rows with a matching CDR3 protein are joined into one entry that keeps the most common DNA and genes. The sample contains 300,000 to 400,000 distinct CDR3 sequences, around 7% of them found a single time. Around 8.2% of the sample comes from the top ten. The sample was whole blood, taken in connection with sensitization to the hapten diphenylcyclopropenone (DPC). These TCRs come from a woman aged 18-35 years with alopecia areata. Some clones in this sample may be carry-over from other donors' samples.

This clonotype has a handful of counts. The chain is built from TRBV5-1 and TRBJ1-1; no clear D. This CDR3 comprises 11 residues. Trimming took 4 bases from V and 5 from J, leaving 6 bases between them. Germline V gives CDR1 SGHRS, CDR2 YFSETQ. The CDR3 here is CASSAGTEAFF. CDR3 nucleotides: TGCGCCAGCAGCGCGGGTACTGAAGCTTTCTTT.

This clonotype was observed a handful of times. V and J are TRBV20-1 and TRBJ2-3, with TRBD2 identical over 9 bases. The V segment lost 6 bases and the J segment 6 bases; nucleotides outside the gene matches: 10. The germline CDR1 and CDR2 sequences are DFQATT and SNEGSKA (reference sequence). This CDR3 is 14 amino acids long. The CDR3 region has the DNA TGCAGTGCCTCTCCGGGACTAGCCAGCGATACGCAGTATTTT. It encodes CSASPGLASDTQYF.